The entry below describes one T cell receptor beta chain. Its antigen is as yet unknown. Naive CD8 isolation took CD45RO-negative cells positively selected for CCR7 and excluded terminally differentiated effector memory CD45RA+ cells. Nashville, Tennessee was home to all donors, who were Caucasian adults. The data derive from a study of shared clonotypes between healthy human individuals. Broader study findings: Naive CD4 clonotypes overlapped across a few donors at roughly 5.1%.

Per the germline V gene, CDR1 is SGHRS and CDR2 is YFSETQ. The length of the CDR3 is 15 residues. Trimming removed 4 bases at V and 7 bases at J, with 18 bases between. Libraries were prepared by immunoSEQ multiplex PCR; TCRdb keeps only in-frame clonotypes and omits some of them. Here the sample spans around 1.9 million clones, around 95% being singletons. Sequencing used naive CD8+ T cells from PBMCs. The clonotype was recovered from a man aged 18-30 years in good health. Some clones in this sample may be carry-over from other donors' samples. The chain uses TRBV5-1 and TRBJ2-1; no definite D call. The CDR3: CASSPYPAGRNEQFF. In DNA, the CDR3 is TGCGCCAGCAGCCCCTATCCTGCAGGTAGAAATGAGCAGTTCTTC.